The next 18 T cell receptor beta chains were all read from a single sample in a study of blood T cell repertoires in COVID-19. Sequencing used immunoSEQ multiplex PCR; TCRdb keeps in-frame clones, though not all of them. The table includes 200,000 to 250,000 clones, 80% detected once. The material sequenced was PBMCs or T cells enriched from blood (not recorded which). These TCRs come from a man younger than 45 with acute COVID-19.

CDR3 sequence (DNA): TGTGCCAGCACCGATGATCTATTGAACACCGGGGAGCTGTTTTTT. It specifies CASTDDLLNTGELFF. V usage is TRBV5-4 and J usage is TRBJ2-2; D is undetermined. Trimming cost V 6 bases and J 1 base, with 13 bases left between them. The CDR3 extends over 15 amino acids. The V gene's germline CDR1 is SGHNT and CDR2 YYREEE (reference sequence).

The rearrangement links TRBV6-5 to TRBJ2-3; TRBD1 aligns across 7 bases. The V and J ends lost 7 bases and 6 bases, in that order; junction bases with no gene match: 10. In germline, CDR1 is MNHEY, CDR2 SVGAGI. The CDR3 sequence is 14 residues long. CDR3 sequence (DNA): TGTGCCAGCAAGCAGGGACAGCCAGGGGATACGCAGTATTTT. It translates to CASKQGQPGDTQYF.

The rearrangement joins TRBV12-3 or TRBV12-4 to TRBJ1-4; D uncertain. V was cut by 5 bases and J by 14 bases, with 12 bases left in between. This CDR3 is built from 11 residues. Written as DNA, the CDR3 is TGTGCCAGCAGTCCGGGAAAGGTGCTGTTTTTT. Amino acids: CASSPGKVLFF.

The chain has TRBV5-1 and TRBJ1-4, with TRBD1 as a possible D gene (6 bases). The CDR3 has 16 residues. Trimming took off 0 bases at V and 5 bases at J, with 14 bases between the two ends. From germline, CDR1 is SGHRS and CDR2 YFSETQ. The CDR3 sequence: CASSLGGGAPNEKLFF. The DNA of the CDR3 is TGCGCCAGCAGCTTGGGTGGGGGGGCTCCAAATGAAAAACTGTTTTTT.

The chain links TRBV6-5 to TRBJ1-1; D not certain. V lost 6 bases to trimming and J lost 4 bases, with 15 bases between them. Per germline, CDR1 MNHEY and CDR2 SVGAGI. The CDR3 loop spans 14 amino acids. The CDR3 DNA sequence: TGTGCCAGCAGCACCCTATGGGGAGGCACTGAAGCTTTCTTT. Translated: CASSTLWGGTEAFF.

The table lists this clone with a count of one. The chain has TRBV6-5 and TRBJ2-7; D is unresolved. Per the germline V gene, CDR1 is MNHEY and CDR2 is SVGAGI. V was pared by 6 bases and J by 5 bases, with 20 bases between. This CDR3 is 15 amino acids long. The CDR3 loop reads CASSLLAASSDEQYF. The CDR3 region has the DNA TGTGCCAGCAGCCTATTGGCCGCCTCGAGCGACGAGCAGTACTTC.

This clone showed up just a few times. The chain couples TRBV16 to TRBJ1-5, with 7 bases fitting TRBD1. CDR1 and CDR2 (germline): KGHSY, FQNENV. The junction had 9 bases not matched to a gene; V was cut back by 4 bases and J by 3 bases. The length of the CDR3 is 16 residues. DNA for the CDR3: TGTGCCAGCAGCCCTTACATCGGACAGGACAATCAGCCCCAGCATTTT. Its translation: CASSPYIGQDNQPQHF.

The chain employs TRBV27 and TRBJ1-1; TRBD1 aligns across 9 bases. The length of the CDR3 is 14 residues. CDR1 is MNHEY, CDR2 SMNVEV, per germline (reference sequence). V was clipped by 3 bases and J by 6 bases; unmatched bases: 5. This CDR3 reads CASSFGTGIAEAFF. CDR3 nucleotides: TGTGCCAGCAGTTTCGGGACAGGGATCGCTGAAGCTTTCTTT.

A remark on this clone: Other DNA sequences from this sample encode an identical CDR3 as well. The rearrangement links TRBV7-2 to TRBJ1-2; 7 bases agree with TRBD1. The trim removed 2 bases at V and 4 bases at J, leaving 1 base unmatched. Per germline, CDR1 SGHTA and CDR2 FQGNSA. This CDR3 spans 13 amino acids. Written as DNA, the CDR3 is TGTGCCAGCAGCTTAAACAGGGGCTATGGCTACACCTTC. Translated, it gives CASSLNRGYGYTF. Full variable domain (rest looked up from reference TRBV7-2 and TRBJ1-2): GAGVSQSPSNKVTEKGKDVELRCDPISGHTALYWYRQSLGQGLEFLIYFQGNSAPDKSGLPSDRFSAERTGGSVSTLTIQRTQQEDSAVYLCASSLNRGYGYTFGSGTRLTVV.

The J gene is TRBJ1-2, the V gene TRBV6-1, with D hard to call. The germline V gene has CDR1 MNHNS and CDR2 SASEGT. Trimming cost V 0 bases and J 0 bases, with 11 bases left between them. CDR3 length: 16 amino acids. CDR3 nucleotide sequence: TGTGCCAGCAGTGAAGCCCTCGCGGGCTCTAACTATGGCTACACCTTC. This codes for CASSEALAGSNYGYTF.

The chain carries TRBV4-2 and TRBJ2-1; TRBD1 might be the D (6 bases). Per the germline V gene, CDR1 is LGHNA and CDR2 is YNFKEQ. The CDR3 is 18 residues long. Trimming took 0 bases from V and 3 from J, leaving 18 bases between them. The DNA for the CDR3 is TGTGCCAGCAGCCAAGATCAAGAGGCCGGGACAATCTACAATGAGCAGTTCTTC. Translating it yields CASSQDQEAGTIYNEQFF.

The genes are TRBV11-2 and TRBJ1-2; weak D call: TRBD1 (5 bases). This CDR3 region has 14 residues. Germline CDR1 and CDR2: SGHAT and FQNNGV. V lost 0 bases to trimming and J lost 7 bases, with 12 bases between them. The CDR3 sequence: CASSLDRRGGGYTF. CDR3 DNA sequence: TGTGCCAGCAGCTTAGATAGGCGGGGCGGTGGCTACACCTTC.

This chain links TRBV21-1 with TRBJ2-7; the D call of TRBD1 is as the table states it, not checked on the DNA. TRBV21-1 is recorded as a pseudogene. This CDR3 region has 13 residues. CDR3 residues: CASPETRLYEQYF. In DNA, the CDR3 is TGTGCCAGCCCCGAGACCAGGCTCTACGAGCAGTACTTC.

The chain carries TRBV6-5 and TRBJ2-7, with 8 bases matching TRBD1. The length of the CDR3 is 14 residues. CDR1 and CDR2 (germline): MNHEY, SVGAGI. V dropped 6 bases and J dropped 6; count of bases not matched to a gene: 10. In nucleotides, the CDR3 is TGTGCCAGCAGGAATCCAGGGGGCTTGGGCGAGCAGTACTTC. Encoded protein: CASRNPGGLGEQYF.

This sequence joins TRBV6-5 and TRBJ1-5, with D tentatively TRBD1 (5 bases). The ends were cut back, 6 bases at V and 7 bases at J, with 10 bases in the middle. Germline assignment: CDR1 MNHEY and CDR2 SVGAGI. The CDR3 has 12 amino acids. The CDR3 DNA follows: TGTGCCAGCAGGTCAGGGAAACAGCCCCAGCATTTT. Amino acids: CASRSGKQPQHF.

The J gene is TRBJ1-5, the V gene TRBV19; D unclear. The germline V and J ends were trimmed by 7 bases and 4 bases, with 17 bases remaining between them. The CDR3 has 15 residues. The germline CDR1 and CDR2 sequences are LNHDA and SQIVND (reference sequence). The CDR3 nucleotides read TGTGCCAGTACCCTCAGCGTGGTCCAGAATCAGCCCCAGCATTTT. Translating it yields CASTLSVVQNQPQHF.

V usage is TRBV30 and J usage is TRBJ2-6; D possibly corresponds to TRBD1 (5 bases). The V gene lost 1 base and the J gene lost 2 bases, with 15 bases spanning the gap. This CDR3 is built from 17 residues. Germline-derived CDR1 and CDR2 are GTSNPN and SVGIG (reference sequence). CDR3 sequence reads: CAWSARQGLPGANVLTF. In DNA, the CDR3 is TGTGCCTGGAGTGCGAGGCAGGGCCTCCCTGGGGCCAACGTCCTGACTTTC.

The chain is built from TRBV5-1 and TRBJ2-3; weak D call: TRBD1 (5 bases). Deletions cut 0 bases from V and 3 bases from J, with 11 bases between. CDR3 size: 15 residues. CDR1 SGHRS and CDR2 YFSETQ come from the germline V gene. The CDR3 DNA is TGCGCCAGCAGCTTGGCCAGACAGCCTACAGATACGCAGTATTTT. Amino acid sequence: CASSLARQPTDTQYF. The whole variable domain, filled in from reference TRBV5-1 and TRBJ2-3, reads KAGVTQTPRYLIKTRGQQVTLSCSPISGHRSVSWYQQTPGQGLQFLFEYFSETQRNKGNFPGRFSGRQFSNSRSEMNVSTLELGDSALYLCASSLARQPTDTQYFGPGTRLTVL.